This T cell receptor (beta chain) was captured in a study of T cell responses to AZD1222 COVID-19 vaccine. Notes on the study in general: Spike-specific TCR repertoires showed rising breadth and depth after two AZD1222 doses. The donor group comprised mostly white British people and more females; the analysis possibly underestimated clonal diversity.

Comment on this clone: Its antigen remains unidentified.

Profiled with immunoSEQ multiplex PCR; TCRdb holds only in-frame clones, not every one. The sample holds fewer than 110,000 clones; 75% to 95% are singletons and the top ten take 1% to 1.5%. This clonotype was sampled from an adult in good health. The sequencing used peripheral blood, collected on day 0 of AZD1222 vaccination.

CDR3 in amino acids: CASSLYYGTGGEKLFF. The CDR3 DNA reads as TGTGCCAGCAGTTTATACTACGGAACAGGGGGCGAAAAACTGTTTTTT. The genes are TRBV28 and TRBJ1-4; 9 bases are shared with TRBD1. The CDR3 has 16 amino acids. Germline CDR1 MDHEN, CDR2 SYDVKM. J gave up 8 bases and V 1 base, and 8 bases lay outside the gene matches. Using reference TRBV28 and TRBJ1-4 for the parts outside the CDR3, the full variable domain is DVKVTQSSRYLVKRTGEKVFLECVQDMDHENMFWYRQDPGLGLRLIYFSYDVKMKEKGDIPEGYSVSREKKERFSLILESASTNQTSMYLCASSLYYGTGGEKLFFGSGTQLSVL.